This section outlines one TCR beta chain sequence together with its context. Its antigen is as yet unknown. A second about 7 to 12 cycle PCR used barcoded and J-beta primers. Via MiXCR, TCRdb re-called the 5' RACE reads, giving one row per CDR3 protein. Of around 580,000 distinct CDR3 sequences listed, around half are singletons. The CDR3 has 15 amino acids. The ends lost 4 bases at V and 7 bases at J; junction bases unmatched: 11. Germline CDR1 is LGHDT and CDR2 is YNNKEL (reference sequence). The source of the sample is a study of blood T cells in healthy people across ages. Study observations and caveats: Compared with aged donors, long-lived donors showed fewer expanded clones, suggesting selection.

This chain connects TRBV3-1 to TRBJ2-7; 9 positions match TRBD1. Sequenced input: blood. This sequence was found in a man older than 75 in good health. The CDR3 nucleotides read TGTGCCAGCAGCCCGGGACAGGGAGGGGGAAAAGAGCAGTACTTC. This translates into CASSPGQGGGKEQYF.